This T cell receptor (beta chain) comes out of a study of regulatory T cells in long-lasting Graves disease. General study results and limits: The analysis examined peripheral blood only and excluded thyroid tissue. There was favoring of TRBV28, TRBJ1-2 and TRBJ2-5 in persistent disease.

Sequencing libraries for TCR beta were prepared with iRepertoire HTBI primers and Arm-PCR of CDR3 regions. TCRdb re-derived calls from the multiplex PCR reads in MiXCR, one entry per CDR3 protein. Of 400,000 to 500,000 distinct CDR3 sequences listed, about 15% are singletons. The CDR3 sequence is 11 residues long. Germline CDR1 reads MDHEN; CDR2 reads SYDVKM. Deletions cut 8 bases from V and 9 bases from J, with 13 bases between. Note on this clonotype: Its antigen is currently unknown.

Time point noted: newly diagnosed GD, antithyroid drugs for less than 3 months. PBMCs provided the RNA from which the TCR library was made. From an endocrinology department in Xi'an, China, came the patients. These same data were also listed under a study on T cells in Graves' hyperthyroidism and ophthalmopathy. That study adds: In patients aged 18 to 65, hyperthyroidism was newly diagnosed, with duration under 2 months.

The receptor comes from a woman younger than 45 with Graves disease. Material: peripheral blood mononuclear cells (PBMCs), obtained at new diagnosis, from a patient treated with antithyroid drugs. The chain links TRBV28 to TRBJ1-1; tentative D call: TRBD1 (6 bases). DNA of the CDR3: TGTGCCAGCGAGTCGGGGGGGCAAGCTTTCTTT. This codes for CASESGGQAFF.